This TCR beta chain was sequenced during a study of glioma-infiltrating T cells. Study observations and caveats: Non-neoplastic patients had below-expected tissue-blood divergence, while all gliomas exceeded expectation. Only very few CDR3 sequences appeared in both tissue and blood.

TCR alpha and beta CDR3 regions were amplified from RNA using iRepertoire nested multiplex PCR. Tissue mRNA or PBMC total RNA, roughly 100-400 ng, went into one-step reverse transcription and amplification. TCRdb reprocessed the multiplex PCR reads with MiXCR, giving one entry per CDR3 protein. There are about 130,000 distinct CDR3 sequences in the sample; more than 20% occur only once, and about a quarter lies in the top ten. Details on this clonotype: Antigen: not known.

Losses at the gene ends were 1 base for V and 8 bases for J; bases not matched to a gene: 11. The CDR3 is 17 amino acids. Germline values: CDR1 KGHDR, CDR2 SFDVKD. Sample: glioma tissue, nonneoplastic brain tissue, or PBMCs (not recorded which). The J gene is TRBJ2-3, the V gene TRBV24-1; 10 positions agree with TRBD2. The source of this sequence is a human donor with low-grade glioma or glioblastoma, undergoing nonglioma brain surgery, or in good health (not recorded which). CDR3 nucleotide sequence: TGTGCCACCAGTGATTTTCTCCGGACTAGCGGACAATTTACGCAGTATTTT. Its protein is CATSDFLRTSGQFTQYF.